The rows below give T cell receptor beta chains drawn from one sample of a study of PD-1 blockade in mismatch repair-deficient tumors. Using immunoSEQ multiplex PCR, the repertoire was profiled, and TCRdb retains in-frame clones only, with some absent. The data show approximately 20,000 clones, over 75% seen once. The starting material was PBMCs, obtained 52 weeks after starting pembrolizumab. All receptors come from an adult with mismatch repair-deficient cancer. Both conserved end residues are part of each CDR3. A D gene is named only where the DNA matches it firmly. Clone size appears in some rows only: once, few, many, or a class for an expanded clone.

d_gene,abundance,v_gene,j_gene,CDR3aa,CDR3nt
TRBD1,few,TRBV7-8,TRBJ2-7,CASSGTETYEQYF,TGTGCCAGCAGCGGGACAGAAACCTACGAGCAGTACTTC
.,.,TRBV6-5,TRBJ1-5,CASSYSGSHQPQHF,TGTGCCAGCAGTTATTCGGGGAGTCATCAGCCCCAGCATTTT
.,.,TRBV9,TRBJ2-7,CASSEGGEYTHEQYF,TGTGCCAGCAGTGAAGGGGGGGAGTACACCCACGAGCAGTACTTC
TRBD1,.,TRBV11-2,TRBJ2-7,CASSLEVFRGQGYEQYF,TGTGCCAGCAGCTTAGAGGTGTTTCGGGGACAGGGGTACGAGCAGTACTTC
.,.,TRBV15,TRBJ1-5,CATTMAGKQPQHF,TGTGCCACCACGATGGCAGGCAAGCAGCCCCAGCATTTT
TRBD1,once,TRBV27,TRBJ2-1,CASSFYGTERDNEQFF,TGTGCCAGCAGTTTCTACGGGACAGAAAGAGACAATGAGCAGTTCTTC
.,.,TRBV7-2,TRBJ1-2,CASSFPGSYGYTF,TGTGCCAGCAGCTTCCCAGGGTCCTATGGCTACACCTTC
.,.,TRBV18,TRBJ2-7,CASSPGTDSYEQYF,TGTGCCAGCTCACCTGGGACTGACTCCTACGAGCAGTACTTC
.,.,TRBV28,TRBJ1-1,CASRLVVSTEAFF,TGTGCCAGCCGACTCGTTGTTTCTACTGAAGCTTTCTTT
TRBD2,.,TRBV10-3,TRBJ2-3,CAISSSSGRAGGTDTQYF,TGTGCCATCAGCTCATCTAGCGGGAGGGCCGGCGGCACAGATACGCAGTATTTT
.,.,TRBV6-5,TRBJ1-4,CASSYSGRLDEKLFF,TGTGCCAGCAGTTACTCAGGGAGGCTGGACGAAAAACTGTTTTTT
.,.,TRBV6-6,TRBJ1-5,CASHREGQPQHF,TGTGCCAGCCACAGGGAGGGTCAGCCCCAGCATTTT
.,.,TRBV5-4,TRBJ1-3,CASSLALSSGNTIYF,TGTGCCAGCAGCTTGGCCTTGAGCTCTGGAAACACCATATATTTT
.,.,TRBV7-9,TRBJ1-1,CASSLRPLGVTEAFF,TGTGCCAGCAGTCTTAGACCGCTAGGGGTCACTGAAGCTTTCTTT
TRBD1,.,TRBV7-7,TRBJ1-2,CASSSRDSNYGYTF,TGTGCTAGCAGCTCGCGGGACAGTAACTATGGCTACACCTTC
.,few,TRBV29-1,TRBJ1-2,CSVVWGEGKYGYTF,TGCAGCGTTGTTTGGGGAGAAGGGAAGTATGGCTACACCTTC
TRBD1,.,TRBV4-1,TRBJ1-5,CASSQGQGGRSNQPQHF,TGCGCCAGCAGCCAAGGACAGGGTGGGCGCAGCAATCAGCCCCAGCATTTT
TRBD1,.,TRBV4-1,TRBJ1-1,CASSSRQGDTEAFF,TGCGCCAGCAGCTCCCGACAGGGCGACACTGAAGCTTTCTTT
.,few,TRBV5-4,TRBJ2-7,CASSLGAGGLYEQYF,TGTGCCAGCAGCTTGGGAGCAGGAGGGCTCTACGAGCAGTACTTC
.,.,TRBV6-6,TRBJ2-5,CASSRGPSPLETQYF,TGTGCCAGCAGCCGAGGGCCGTCACCCTTGGAGACCCAGTACTTC
TRBD1,.,TRBV5-8,TRBJ2-7,CASSRTGGAGYEQYF,TGTGCCAGCAGCAGAACAGGGGGCGCGGGTTACGAGCAGTACTTC
TRBD2,.,TRBV27,TRBJ2-1,CASSTMLAGGFNEQFF,TGTGCCAGCAGTACCATGCTAGCGGGAGGTTTCAATGAGCAGTTCTTC
TRBD2,.,TRBV27,TRBJ2-3,CASRPLAGGSTDTQYF,TGTGCCAGCAGACCACTAGCGGGAGGGAGCACAGATACGCAGTATTTT
TRBD1,.,TRBV11-3,TRBJ2-1,CASSLTQGLNEQFF,TGTGCCAGCAGCTTAACACAGGGGTTGAATGAGCAGTTCTTC
TRBD1,.,TRBV6-6,TRBJ2-3,CASRRGQGTNTDTQYF,TGTGCCAGCAGGAGAGGACAGGGGACAAACACAGATACGCAGTATTTT
TRBD1,.,TRBV29-1,TRBJ1-2,CSVDPGTGGHGYTF,TGCAGCGTTGACCCGGGGACAGGGGGTCATGGCTACACCTTC
TRBD1,.,TRBV29-1,TRBJ2-7,CSVARDRGDEQYF,TGCAGCGTTGCTCGGGACAGGGGCGACGAGCAGTACTTC
.,.,TRBV11-2,TRBJ1-4,CASSFLGGIGEKLFF,TGTGCCAGCAGCTTTCTCGGGGGAATTGGCGAAAAACTGTTTTTT
TRBD1,.,TRBV7-2,TRBJ1-2,CASSPRQGSGYTF,TGTGCCAGCAGCCCGAGACAGGGAAGTGGCTACACCTTC
.,.,TRBV18,TRBJ1-2,CASSPQRREGYGYTF,TGTGCCAGCTCACCCCAAAGGCGCGAGGGCTATGGCTACACCTTC
.,once,TRBV9,TRBJ2-1,CASSPLAMLYNEQFF,TGTGCCAGCAGCCCTTTAGCTATGTTGTACAATGAGCAGTTCTTC
.,.,TRBV5-1,TRBJ2-7,CASSLGQASYEQYF,TGCGCCAGCAGCTTGGGACAAGCCTCCTACGAGCAGTACTTC
TRBD2,.,TRBV7-3,TRBJ2-5,CASSPALAGEETQYF,TGTGCCAGCAGCCCCGCGTTAGCGGGAGAAGAGACCCAGTACTTC
.,.,TRBV19,TRBJ1-2,CASSEQGWGYTF,TGTGCCAGTAGTGAACAGGGTTGGGGCTACACCTTC
.,.,TRBV5-1,TRBJ2-7,CASSLEDRSYEQYF,TGCGCCAGCAGCTTGGAAGACAGGTCCTACGAGCAGTACTTC
TRBD1,.,TRBV30,TRBJ1-1,CAWSDRGRGEAFF,TGTGCCTGGAGTGACAGGGGTCGGGGTGAAGCTTTCTTT